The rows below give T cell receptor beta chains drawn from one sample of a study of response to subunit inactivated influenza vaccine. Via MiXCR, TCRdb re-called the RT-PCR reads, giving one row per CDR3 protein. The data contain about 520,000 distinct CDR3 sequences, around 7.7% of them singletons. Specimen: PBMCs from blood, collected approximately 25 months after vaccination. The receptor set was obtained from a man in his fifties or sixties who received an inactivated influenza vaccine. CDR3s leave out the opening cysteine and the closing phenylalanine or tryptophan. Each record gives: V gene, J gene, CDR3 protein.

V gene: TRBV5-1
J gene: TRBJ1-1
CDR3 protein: ASSLTGATNTEAF

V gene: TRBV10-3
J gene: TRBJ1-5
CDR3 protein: AISEGRYSNQPQH

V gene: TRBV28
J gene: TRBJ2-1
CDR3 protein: ASSLIGQGAIEQF

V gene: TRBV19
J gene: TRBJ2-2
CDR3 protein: ASNSQGQGTGELF

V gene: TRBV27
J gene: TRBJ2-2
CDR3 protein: ASSSTSPSGLAGVGTPGELF

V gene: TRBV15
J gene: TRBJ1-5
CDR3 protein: ATSAGHGNQPQH

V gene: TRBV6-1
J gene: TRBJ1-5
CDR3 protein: ASSQDRGNNQPQH

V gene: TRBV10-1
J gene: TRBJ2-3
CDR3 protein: ASSDIGGGATDTQY

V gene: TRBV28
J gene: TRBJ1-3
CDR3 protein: ASSSTGHGNTIY

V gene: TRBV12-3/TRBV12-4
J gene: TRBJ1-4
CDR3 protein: ASRQSGAGNEKLF

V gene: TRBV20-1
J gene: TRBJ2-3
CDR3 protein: SATVSLATSADTQY

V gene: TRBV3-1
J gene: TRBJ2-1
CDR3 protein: ASSQDVRGDEQF

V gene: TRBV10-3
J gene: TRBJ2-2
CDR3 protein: AIGLAGNTGELF

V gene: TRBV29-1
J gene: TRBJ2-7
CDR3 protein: SVEDMTGAANEQY

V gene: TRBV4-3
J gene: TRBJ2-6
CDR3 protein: ASSQDGTGYGNVLT

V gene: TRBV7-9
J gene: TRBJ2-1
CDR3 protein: ASSSPGTREQF

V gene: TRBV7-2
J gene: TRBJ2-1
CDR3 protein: ASSFGGTLLYNEQF

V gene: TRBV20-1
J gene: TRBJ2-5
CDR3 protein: SALVGDRGWQTQY

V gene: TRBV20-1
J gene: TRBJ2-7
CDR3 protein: SARDGGTGFRGEQY

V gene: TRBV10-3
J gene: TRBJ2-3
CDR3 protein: AISEATGVSGTDTQY

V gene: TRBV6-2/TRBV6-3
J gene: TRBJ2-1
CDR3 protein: ASKVGYNEQF

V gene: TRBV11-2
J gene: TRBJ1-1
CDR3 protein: ASSLDQQSRQF

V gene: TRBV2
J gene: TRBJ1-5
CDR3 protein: ASSGGQGSQPQH

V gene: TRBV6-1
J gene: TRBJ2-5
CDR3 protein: ASSETGLAVQETQY

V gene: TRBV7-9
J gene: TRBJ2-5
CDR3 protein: ASSPRTGKAETQY

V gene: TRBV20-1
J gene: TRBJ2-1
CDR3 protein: SAGGLANYNEQF

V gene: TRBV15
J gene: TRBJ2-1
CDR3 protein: ATSRETSGRGGNEQF

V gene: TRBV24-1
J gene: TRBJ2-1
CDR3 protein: ATSGFDRGAYNEQF

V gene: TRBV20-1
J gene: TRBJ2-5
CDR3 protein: SFLRGEVETQY

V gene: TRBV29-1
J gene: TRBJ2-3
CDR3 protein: SKIQADTQY

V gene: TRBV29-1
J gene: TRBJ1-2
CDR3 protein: SASRSTGGYT

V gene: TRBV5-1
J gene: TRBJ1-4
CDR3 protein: ASSQGQGIPNEKLF

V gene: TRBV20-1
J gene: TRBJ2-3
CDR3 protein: SAQPVAGGPDTQY

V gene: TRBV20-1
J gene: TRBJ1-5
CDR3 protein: SARRGPSNQPQH

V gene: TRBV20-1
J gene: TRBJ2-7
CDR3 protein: SARAGFLYEQY

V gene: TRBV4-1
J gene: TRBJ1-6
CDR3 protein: ASSQEINEAPLH

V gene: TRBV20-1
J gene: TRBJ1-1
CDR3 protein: SAMGTQLYTEAF

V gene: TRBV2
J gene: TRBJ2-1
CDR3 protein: ASTRDNSYNEQF

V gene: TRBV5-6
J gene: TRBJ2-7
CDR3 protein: ASSFISDEQY

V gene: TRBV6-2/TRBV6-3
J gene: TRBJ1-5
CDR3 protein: ASSTWDRGTQH

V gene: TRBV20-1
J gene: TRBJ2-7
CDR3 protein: SATRGGGEQY

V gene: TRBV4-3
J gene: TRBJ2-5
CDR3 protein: ASSQDLSPRETQY

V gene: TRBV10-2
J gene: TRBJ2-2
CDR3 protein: ASSSGGDTGELF

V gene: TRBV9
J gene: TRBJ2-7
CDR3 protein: ASSGGLAGGSEQY

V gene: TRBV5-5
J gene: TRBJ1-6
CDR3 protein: ASSSLWGGQAALH

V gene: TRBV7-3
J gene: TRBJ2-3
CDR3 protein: ASSRTGGTGDTQY

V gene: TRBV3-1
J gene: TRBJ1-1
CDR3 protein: ASSQGGQGKPEAF

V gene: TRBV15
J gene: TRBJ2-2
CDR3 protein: ATSRDSRVVTGELF

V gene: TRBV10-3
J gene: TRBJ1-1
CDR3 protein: AISVGTEAF

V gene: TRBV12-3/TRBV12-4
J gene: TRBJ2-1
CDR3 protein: ASSPPSGSPLFEQF

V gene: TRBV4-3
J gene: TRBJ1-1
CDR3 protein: ASSQDNWGATEAF

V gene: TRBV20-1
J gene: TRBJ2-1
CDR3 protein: SAYQTGSYNEQF

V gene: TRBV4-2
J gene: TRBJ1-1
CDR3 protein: ASRTGEMNTEAF

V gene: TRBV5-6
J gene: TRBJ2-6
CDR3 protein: ASSLAGGIWRSGANVLT

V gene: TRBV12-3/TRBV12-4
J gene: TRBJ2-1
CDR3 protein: ASSFSEYEQF

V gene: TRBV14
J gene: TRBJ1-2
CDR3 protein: ASSQSGQAYGYT